This TCR beta chain is drawn from a study of healthy donors' naive CD4 and CD8 T cells. Each TCR library used 500 ng of total RNA and a linear amplification protocol. TCRdb recomputed calls from the reads with MiXCR, one row per CDR3 protein. The data show around 200,000 distinct CDR3 sequences, 65% to 75% seen once. V was trimmed by 4 bases and J by 2 bases, leaving 12 bases between them. Germline V gene lookup returns CDR1 MNHEY and CDR2 SVGAGI. The CDR3 has 14 residues. The source material was naive CD4+ and CD8+ T cells sorted from blood, pooled from several donors. The chain carries TRBV6-5 and TRBJ2-7; no firm D call. The receptor was isolated from a pool of human donors in good health; the sample pools cells from several healthy donors. In DNA form, the CDR3 reads TGTGCCAGCAGTTCCCATCAATATGCCTACGAGCAGTACTTC. Translation gives CASSSHQYAYEQYF.